This entry lists 9 T cell receptor beta chains sequenced from one sample in a study of CD8 T cells in Susac syndrome. With random hexamers, reverse transcription was performed on about 0.45 to 1 ug of RNA. TCRdb passed the immunoSEQ multiplex PCR reads through MiXCR, listing each CDR3 protein once. This sample has some 250,000 distinct CDR3 sequences; 90% to 96% occur once, and the top ten carry around 0.1%. The sequenced sample consisted of CD4+ T cells from PBMCs. These receptor sequences come from a human donor with Susac syndrome.

This clonotype was detected only once. This chain uses TRBV19 with TRBJ2-7, with 14 bases lining up with TRBD2. There are 14 residues in the CDR3. The junction had 7 bases not matched to a gene; V was cut back by 10 bases and J by 5 bases. Per germline, CDR1 LNHDA and CDR2 SQIVND (reference sequence). CDR3 nucleotides: TGTGCCACCCGACTAGCGGGAGGGCCTAACGAGCAGTACTTC. Translation: CATRLAGGPNEQYF.

The V and J genes are TRBV24-1 and TRBJ2-1, with 7 bases aligning to TRBD2. CDR1 and CDR2 from the germline V gene are KGHDR and SFDVKD. The trim removed 1 base at V and 0 bases at J, leaving 2 bases unmatched. CDR3 size: 16 residues. This chain's CDR3 is CATSDFTGGSYNEQFF. The CDR3 DNA reads TGTGCCACCAGTGATTTTACGGGGGGCTCCTACAATGAGCAGTTCTTC.

The CDR3 DNA is TGTGCCAGCAGGACGACAGGGATGGCTGAAGCTTTCTTT. It specifies CASRTTGMAEAFF. This sequence joins TRBV5-4 and TRBJ1-1; 7 nucleotides agree with TRBD1. Trimming took 5 bases from V and 6 from J; bases not matched to a gene: 7. CDR3 length equals 13 residues. CDR1 is SGHNT and CDR2 is YYREEE in the germline V gene (reference sequence).

Notes on this clonotype: A read error may produce the germline difference seen at one junction end. V is TRBV11-2 and J is TRBJ2-5; unclear D gene. The CDR3 runs 14 residues. CDR1 is SGHAT and CDR2 is FQNNGV in the germline V gene. The CDR3 DNA reads as TGTGCCAGCAGCTTAGTCGCTGGCCAAAAGACCCAGTACTTC. As protein: CASSLVAGQKTQYF. The full variable domain, its missing parts supplied by reference TRBV11-2 and TRBJ2-5, is EAGVAQSPRYKIIEKRQSVAFWCNPISGHATLYWYQQILGQGPKLLIQFQNNGVVDDSQLPKDRFSAERLKGVDSTLKIQPAKLEDSAVYLCASSLVAGQKTQYFGPGTRLLVL.

The chain carries TRBV30 and TRBJ1-3; no reliable D call. The germline V and J ends were trimmed by 2 bases and 4 bases, with 3 bases remaining between them. Germline V gives CDR1 GTSNPN, CDR2 SVGIG (reference sequence). The CDR3 totals 11 residues. CDR3 sequence reads: CAWSPGNTIYF. Here the CDR3 DNA reads TGTGCCTGGAGTCCCGGAAACACCATATATTTT.

This clonotype was counted a single time. The rearrangement uses TRBV13 and TRBJ1-2; D not resolved. CDR3 size: 14 residues. CDR1 is PRHDT and CDR2 is FYEKMQ in the germline V gene (reference sequence). V dropped 0 bases and J dropped 3 bases, with 8 bases sitting between them. The CDR3 region is CASSLGQPDYGYTF. The CDR3, as DNA: TGTGCCAGCAGCTTAGGCCAACCGGACTATGGCTACACCTTC.

The CDR3 DNA reads TGTGCCAGCAGCCTAAATTTGCCTGGCAAGGAGCAGTTCTTC. As protein: CASSLNLPGKEQFF. The rearrangement links TRBV11-1 to TRBJ2-1; D call uncertain. V lost 5 bases and J 10 bases, leaving 18 bases between the germline ends. This CDR3 spans 14 amino acids. Germline V lookup: CDR1 SGHAT, CDR2 FQDESV (reference sequence).

The chain recombines TRBV3-1 with TRBJ1-5; D might be TRBD1 (5 bases). V lost 4 bases, J lost 0 bases, and 10 bases lay in between. The CDR3 is made up of 15 amino acids. The germline V gene has CDR1 LGHDT and CDR2 YNNKEL (reference sequence). The CDR3 loop reads CASSRGTASNQPQHF. The CDR3 region has the DNA TGTGCCAGCAGCCGAGGGACGGCTAGCAATCAGCCCCAGCATTTT.

V gene TRBV3-1 combines with J gene TRBJ2-3; D gene unclear. The CDR3 is 12 residues long. The V end lost 1 base, the J end lost 7 bases, and 6 bases lay between the germline ends. The germline CDR1 and CDR2 sequences are LGHDT and YNNKEL (reference sequence). The CDR3 bases are TGTGCCAGCAGCCAAGTTACGCATACGCAGTATTTT. Amino acid sequence: CASSQVTHTQYF.